This passage covers 20 T cell receptor beta chains from one sample sequenced in a study of cytomegalovirus exposure and HLA in healthy donors. The PCR made use of 60 Vbeta and 13 Jbeta primers. Clones were read by immunoSEQ multiplex PCR, and TCRdb kept only the in-frame ones, dropping some. The sample contains about 100,000 clones, about 84% of which appear only once. Specimen: PBMCs. The receptors come from a man aged 30 to 39 in good health and CMV-seronegative.

This clone was recorded only once. The V gene is TRBV30, the J gene TRBJ2-3; 12 bases are shared with TRBD2. Germline V gene lookup returns CDR1 GTSNPN and CDR2 SVGIG (reference sequence). The V segment lost 5 bases and the J segment 0 bases; nucleotides outside the gene matches: 9. This CDR3 contains 17 residues. CDR3 sequence: CAWGRGLAGWSTDTQYF. The CDR3 DNA reads TGTGCCTGGGGGCGCGGACTAGCGGGGTGGAGCACAGATACGCAGTATTTT.

The rearrangement uses TRBV18 and TRBJ1-2; 8 bases agree with TRBD1. Unmatched junction bases numbered 7, after V lost 3 bases and J lost 7 bases. CDR3 length: 14 residues. The germline V gene has CDR1 KGHSH and CDR2 LQKENI. Written as DNA, the CDR3 is TGTGCCAGCTCACCCGTACAGGGGGACGGTGGCTACACCTTC. It codes for CASSPVQGDGGYTF.

The chain links TRBV7-9 to TRBJ2-1; D remains ambiguous. V lost 5 bases and J lost 7, with 9 bases in between. The germline V gene has CDR1 SEHNR and CDR2 FQNEAQ (reference sequence). The CDR3 totals 12 residues. The CDR3 region is CASSPARNEQFF. CDR3 nucleotide sequence: TGTGCCAGCAGCCCCGCGAGGAATGAGCAGTTCTTC.

This chain joins TRBV19 and TRBJ1-3; D remains ambiguous. The germline V gene has CDR1 LNHDA and CDR2 SQIVND (reference sequence). V shed 7 bases and J shed 2 bases, with 3 bases lying between them. This CDR3 is 11 amino acids long. CDR3 DNA sequence: TGTGCCAGTACCACTGGAAACACCATATATTTT. Protein sequence: CASTTGNTIYF.

V gene TRBV28 combines with J gene TRBJ1-5; D uncertain. Germline V lookup: CDR1 MDHEN, CDR2 SYDVKM. Trimming removed 6 bases at V and 9 bases at J, with 15 bases between. The CDR3 runs to 13 residues. Written as DNA, the CDR3 is TGTGCCAGCAGACCGACCGGGGATGGGCCCCAGCATTTT. It is translated as CASRPTGDGPQHF.

A single count supports this clone. The V call is TRBV18, the J call TRBJ1-6; D may be TRBD1 (5 bases). V dropped 6 bases and J dropped 13 bases, with 16 bases sitting between them. CDR3 length equals 13 residues. Germline V gene sequence: CDR1 KGHSH, CDR2 LQKENI. In DNA form, the CDR3 reads TGTGCCAGCTCGCAGGGACTGGCGGGGCCCCTCCACTTT. It is translated as CASSQGLAGPLHF.

The J gene is TRBJ2-7, the V gene TRBV5-6, with 14 bases fitting TRBD2. This CDR3 comprises 16 residues. From germline, CDR1 is SGHDT and CDR2 YYEEEE. After removal of 4 bases from V and 2 bases from J, the junction contained 5 bases not matched to a gene. CDR3 in DNA: TGTGCCAGCAGCCTTCGACTAGCGGGGGGGGCCTACGAGCAGTACTTC. This gives the protein CASSLRLAGGAYEQYF.

The genes are TRBV9 and TRBJ2-7, with 9 bases matching TRBD1. Germline V gene data show CDR1 as SGDLS and CDR2 as YYNGEE. V lost 3 bases, J lost 0 bases, and 4 bases stayed unmatched. This CDR3 spans 15 amino acids. CDR3 DNA: TGTGCCAGCAGCGCCGGGACAGGGAGCTCCTACGAGCAGTACTTC. Its translation is CASSAGTGSSYEQYF.

J is TRBJ2-5 and V is TRBV30; D may be TRBD1 (6 bases). The J call could be wrong; TRBJ2-7 is a better fit for the DNA end. The CDR3 covers 13 residues. CDR1 and CDR2 from the germline V gene are GTSNPN and SVGIG (reference sequence). CDR3 DNA sequence: TGTGCCTGGAGTACAGGGCATCGGGACGAGCAGTACTTC. Its protein product is CAWSTGHRDEQYF.

This clone showed up just a few times. V and J are TRBV4-1 and TRBJ2-3; D may be TRBD2 (5 bases). The germline V and J ends were trimmed by 1 base and 3 bases, with 17 bases remaining between them. CDR3 length: 17 amino acids. In germline, CDR1 is MGHRA, CDR2 YSYEKL. The CDR3, as DNA: TGCGCCAGCAGCCAAGGCCCCGCACGGGGAAAGACAGATACGCAGTATTTT. Its translation: CASSQGPARGKTDTQYF.

CDR3 amino acids: CATKGAMNTEAFF. In DNA, the CDR3 is TGCGCCACCAAAGGGGCGATGAACACTGAAGCTTTCTTT. The chain has TRBV4-1 and TRBJ1-1, with a tentative D call TRBD1 (5 bases). In germline, CDR1 is MGHRA, CDR2 YSYEKL. The V and J ends lost 10 bases and 0 bases respectively, with 12 bases between them. The CDR3 contains 13 residues.

The chain combines TRBV28 with TRBJ1-1; D uncertain. CDR1 is MDHEN and CDR2 is SYDVKM in the germline V gene. CDR3 length: 16 amino acids. The germline V and J ends were trimmed by 3 bases and 1 base, with 15 bases remaining between them. The CDR3 loop reads CASSFQTSRGNTEAFF. The DNA of the CDR3 is TGTGCCAGCAGTTTTCAGACAAGCCGGGGGAACACTGAAGCTTTCTTT.

The chain links TRBV10-1 to TRBJ1-1; a weak D match, TRBD1 (6 bases). V was shortened by 8 bases and J by 0 bases, with 13 bases between the two germline ends. Germline CDR1 is WNHNN and CDR2 is SYGVQD (reference sequence). The CDR3 has 14 residues. CDR3 bases: TGCGCCAGCTCCCCCGGGACACTGAACACTGAAGCTTTCTTT. Translating gives CASSPGTLNTEAFF.

The chain recombines TRBV27 with TRBJ2-5, with 10 bases fitting TRBD2. The CDR3 is 14 residues long. The V segment lost 8 bases and the J segment 5 bases; nucleotides outside the gene matches: 8. Germline assignment: CDR1 MNHEY and CDR2 SMNVEV (reference sequence). The CDR3 protein is CASRSSGSLETQYF. The CDR3 nucleotides read TGTGCCAGCCGGTCTAGCGGGAGTCTGGAGACCCAGTACTTC.

The CDR3 sequence: CASSPQGLGSGDTQYF. CDR3 DNA sequence: TGTGCCAGCAGCCCCCAAGGACTAGGGTCGGGCGATACGCAGTATTTT. The chain links TRBV7-2 to TRBJ2-3, with TRBD2 matching over 7 bases. The ends lost 5 bases at V and 6 bases at J; junction bases unmatched: 14. The CDR3 has 16 residues. Germline loops: CDR1 SGHTA, CDR2 FQGNSA.

The CDR3 reads CSSSRGTTEAFF. In nucleotides, the CDR3 is TGCAGCTCCAGCAGGGGGACCACTGAAGCTTTCTTT. The rearrangement links TRBV29-1 to TRBJ1-1, with 7 nucleotides matching TRBD1. Trimming removed 8 bases from V and 4 bases from J; junction bases left unmatched: 7. This CDR3 has 12 residues. Germline CDR1 reads SQVTM; CDR2 reads ANQGSEA.

The chain recombines TRBV6-1 with TRBJ1-1; D ambiguous. Trimming cost V 6 bases and J 0 bases, with 8 bases left between them. The CDR3 is 13 amino acids. Per germline, CDR1 MNHNS and CDR2 SASEGT. This CDR3 reads CASRSGLNTEAFF. CDR3 sequence (DNA): TGTGCCAGCAGAAGTGGCCTGAACACTGAAGCTTTCTTT.

The chain employs TRBV11-2 and TRBJ2-3, with 7 bases that match TRBD2. The V segment lost 5 bases and the J segment 6 bases; nucleotides outside the gene matches: 11. The length of the CDR3 is 15 residues. Germline assignment: CDR1 SGHAT and CDR2 FQNNGV. In DNA form, the CDR3 reads TGTGCCAGCAGCCTATCGGGGGGTACGTCCGATACGCAGTATTTT. Protein sequence: CASSLSGGTSDTQYF.

In nucleotides, the CDR3 is TGTGCCAGCACCGGGGGGGGAGGGTACCAAGAGACCCAGTACTTC. This sequence encodes CASTGGGGYQETQYF. V gene TRBV5-6 combines with J gene TRBJ2-5, with TRBD2 matching 8 bases. Trimming took 6 bases from V and 0 from J; bases not matched to a gene: 7. Germline CDR1 SGHDT, CDR2 YYEEEE. This CDR3 has 15 residues. Full variable domain (rest looked up from reference TRBV5-6 and TRBJ2-5): DAGVTQSPTHLIKTRGQQVTLRCSPKSGHDTVSWYQQALGQGPQFIFQYYEEEERQRGNFPDRFSGHQFPNYSSELNVNALLLGDSALYLCASTGGGGYQETQYFGPGTRLLVL.

This clone is a singleton in its sample. The rearrangement links TRBV30 to TRBJ1-3; no reliable D call. V was cut by 2 bases and J by 3 bases, with 8 bases left in between. CDR3 length: 13 amino acids. Germline V gene data show CDR1 as GTSNPN and CDR2 as SVGIG (reference sequence). For the CDR3, the DNA is TGTGCCTGGAGTTCGGGATTTGGAAACACCATATATTTT. It yields the protein CAWSSGFGNTIYF.